A single sample gave rise to the 8 T cell receptor beta chains below, sequenced in a study of blood T cells in healthy people across ages. A second PCR of 7 to 11 cycles used a sample-barcoded 5' primer and a J-beta primer mix. Each CDR3 protein gets one entry after TCRdb re-called the 5' RACE reads with MiXCR. The repertoire includes approximately 800,000 distinct CDR3 sequences, 25% to 30% of them detected once, and roughly 3.1% sits in the top ten. In addition, the sample was reused for a study of T cells of mothers and their children.

Sequencing input: blood. These receptors all come from a boy between 10 and 17 years old in good health.

This chain connects TRBV6-5 to TRBJ2-2; weak D call: TRBD2 (5 bases). Germline lookup yields CDR1 MNHEY and CDR2 SVGAGI. V was shortened by 0 bases and J by 8 bases, with 10 bases between the two germline ends. This CDR3 is built from 14 residues. CDR3 sequence: CASSYSGGPGELFF. The CDR3 DNA follows: TGTGCCAGCAGTTACTCGGGCGGGCCTGGGGAGCTGTTTTTT.

J is TRBJ1-3 and V is TRBV12-3 or TRBV12-4; 8 bases are shared with TRBD1. CDR3 size: 14 residues. V gave up 5 bases and J gave up 4 bases; unmatched junction bases: 4. The CDR3 is CASSPTGDGNTIYF. In DNA, the CDR3 is TGTGCCAGCAGTCCGACAGGGGACGGAAACACCATATATTTT.

The chain is built from TRBV29-1 and TRBJ2-2; 7 bases match TRBD1. CDR3 size: 13 residues. Germline CDR1 is SQVTM and CDR2 is ANQGSEA. Germline trimming cut 6 bases from V and 4 bases from J; bases unmatched to any gene: 5. DNA for the CDR3: TGCAGCGTATACACAGGGGCCACCGGGGAGCTGTTTTTT. Protein sequence: CSVYTGATGELFF.

Regarding this clonotype: This sequence may be a read error, since a much larger clone differs from it by one base. V and J are TRBV6-5 and TRBJ2-5; 7 nucleotides match TRBD1. The last part of the DNA fits TRBJ2-7 better; the J call may be wrong. Germline CDR1 reads MNHEY; CDR2 reads SVGAGI. The CDR3 contains 14 residues. The CDR3 sequence is CASSLRDSTYEQYF. The CDR3 DNA is TGTGCCAGCAGCCTCCGGGACAGCACCTACGAGCAGTACTTC.

This chain uses TRBV3-1 with TRBJ2-3; TRBD1 aligns across 8 bases. Per germline, CDR1 LGHDT and CDR2 YNNKEL (reference sequence). The CDR3 covers 15 residues. Trimming took 2 bases from V and 0 from J; bases not matched to a gene: 1. The DNA for the CDR3 is TGTGCCAGCAGCCAAACAGGGGGGAGCACAGATACGCAGTATTTT. The encoded protein is CASSQTGGSTDTQYF.

This clonotype was counted between two and nine times. J is TRBJ2-7 and V is TRBV20-1; D not resolved. Trimming stripped 3 bases from V and 0 bases from J, with 12 bases between. This CDR3 comprises 14 residues. The germline gives CDR1 DFQATT, CDR2 SNEGSKA (reference sequence). The CDR3 DNA sequence: TGCAGTGCTAGGGTCCTGGGTAGCTCCTACGAGCAGTACTTC. As protein: CSARVLGSSYEQYF.

This rearrangement joins TRBV7-3 to TRBJ2-2; possible D gene TRBD2, 5 bases. CDR1 is SGHTA, CDR2 FQGTGA, per germline. V was trimmed by 7 bases and J by 1 base, leaving 10 bases between them. The CDR3 consists of 14 residues. CDR3 residues: CASTAEGNTGELFF. In nucleotides, the CDR3 is TGTGCCAGCACCGCCGAGGGGAACACCGGGGAGCTGTTTTTT. The entire variable domain, with the rest obtained from reference TRBV7-3 and TRBJ2-2, is as follows: GAGVSQTPSNKVTEKGKYVELRCDPISGHTALYWYRQSLGQGPEFLIYFQGTGAADDSGLPNDRFFAVRPEGSVSTLKIQRTERGDSAVYLCASTAEGNTGELFFGEGSRLTVL.

Points on this clonotype: This CDR3 is missing its conserved last phenylalanine or tryptophan, likely due to a read error. This rearrangement joins TRBV5-1 to TRBJ2-4; 7 bases line up with TRBD1. The CDR3 consists of 13 residues. The germline gives CDR1 SGHRS, CDR2 YFSETQ. Losses at the gene ends were 5 bases for V and 5 bases for J; bases not matched to a gene: 4. The CDR3 DNA reads TGCGCCAGCAGACGGGACAGCCAAAACATTCAGTACTCC. This gives the protein CASRRDSQNIQYS.